This TCR beta chain was captured by sequencing in a study of beta chain features in type 1 diabetes. To note about this clone: The antigen remains unidentified.

Findings of the study overall: Researchers report that Type 1 diabetes patients had moderately but significantly shorter TCRB CDR3s across all four CD4+ subsets. It was not settled here whether HLA type affects TCRB rearrangement.

Germline values: CDR1 SGHTA, CDR2 FQGTGA. The CDR3 consists of 13 residues. The trim removed 4 bases at V and 8 bases at J, leaving 6 bases unmatched. CD4+ cells of the naive, central memory, regulatory and stem cell-like memory types were sorted via CD45RO/CCR7/CD25/CD127/CD95/CD27. Expressed TCRB transcripts were sequenced because the isolated RNA had all been reverse transcribed beforehand. Generated by immunoSEQ multiplex PCR, the TCRdb table keeps only in-frame clones and is missing some. The data hold approximately 250,000 clones, with around 15% observed a single time. Sequencing was carried out using naive CD4+ T cells from blood. This clonotype was obtained from a man aged 25-45 years with type 1 diabetes. The rearrangement links TRBV7-3 to TRBJ1-1; TRBD1 matches at 8 bases. The DNA for the CDR3 is TGTGCCAGCAGCTCGGACAGGGAGGGCGAAGCTTTCTTT. Translated, it gives CASSSDREGEAFF. The entire variable domain, with the rest obtained from reference TRBV7-3 and TRBJ1-1, is as follows: GAGVSQTPSNKVTEKGKYVELRCDPISGHTALYWYRQSLGQGPEFLIYFQGTGAADDSGLPNDRFFAVRPEGSVSTLKIQRTERGDSAVYLCASSSDREGEAFFGQGTRLTVV.